A selection of T cell receptor beta chains follows, all from one sample in a study of response to subunit inactivated influenza vaccine. One entry per CDR3 protein results from TCRdb running MiXCR on the RT-PCR reads. The sample has 550,000 to 600,000 distinct CDR3 sequences, roughly 12% seen once. The material sequenced was PBMCs from blood, taken on the day of vaccination. The origin of the receptors is a man aged 45-65 years who received an inactivated influenza vaccine. Both conserved end residues are part of each CDR3.

CDR3aa	j_gene	v_gene
CASSLATSGRNEQFF	TRBJ2-1	TRBV5-1
CASSTEGQGLYEQYF	TRBJ2-7	TRBV2
CASSARSGDSANEQFF	TRBJ2-1	TRBV9
CASSFAVNYGYTF	TRBJ1-2	TRBV27
CASSSRTEGEQFF	TRBJ2-1	TRBV5-1
CASSLVGQRTDTQYF	TRBJ2-3	TRBV5-1
CASSRLLAGGTDTQYF	TRBJ2-3	TRBV11-2
CASSLLQTTWNEQFF	TRBJ2-1	TRBV7-2
CASSARQGLFSGNTIYF	TRBJ1-3	TRBV2
CASSVRPSYEQYF	TRBJ2-7	TRBV9
CASSLAGQGAKNANF	TRBJ2-4	TRBV5-1
CASSFLRTGELFF	TRBJ2-2	TRBV6-2/TRBV6-3
CASSQGRETQYF	TRBJ2-5	TRBV12-3/TRBV12-4
CASSGQGGGGYTF	TRBJ1-2	TRBV12-3/TRBV12-4
CASSLPGPQETQYF	TRBJ2-5	TRBV12-3/TRBV12-4
CASRTQELRNTEAFF	TRBJ1-1	TRBV19
CASTLQASGKETQYF	TRBJ2-5	TRBV7-2
CASSLATRGGQQYF	TRBJ2-3	TRBV5-1
CASSHPERDATGAGANVLTF	TRBJ2-6	TRBV11-1
CSANSIWTESYEQYF	TRBJ2-7	TRBV20-1
CASSLVYGESKPQHF	TRBJ1-5	TRBV28
CASSLKLLGFYNEQFF	TRBJ2-1	TRBV7-8
CASSSPRLAGVQYF	TRBJ2-7	TRBV6-5
CASSQTGTGSNYGYTF	TRBJ1-2	TRBV5-1
CSATNRGTSTDTQYF	TRBJ2-3	TRBV20-1
CASSLDGRGGYTF	TRBJ1-2	TRBV5-4
CASSQDIRRSDEKLFF	TRBJ1-4	TRBV4-2
CSARGTVRRDEKLFF	TRBJ1-4	TRBV20-1
CASSSYSQETQYF	TRBJ2-5	TRBV6-2/TRBV6-3
CASSQGVLAPDEQYF	TRBJ2-7	TRBV6-1
CSARDAQDGNRKAFF	TRBJ1-1	TRBV20-1
CASSLLAPSNTGELFF	TRBJ2-2	TRBV7-2
CASSLGQLVKDSEQFF	TRBJ2-1	TRBV12-3/TRBV12-4
CASSSRVPYEQYF	TRBJ2-7	TRBV27
CASSPPGPRLEETQYF	TRBJ2-5	TRBV28
CSARGQGGKLFF	TRBJ1-4	TRBV20-1
CASSRRLGEETQYF	TRBJ2-5	TRBV28
CASSLGQADYEQYF	TRBJ2-7	TRBV13
CASSLGSYF	TRBJ2-7	TRBV27
CASSPPGQPYEQYF	TRBJ2-7	TRBV18
CASSSPRTGGYSSYEQYF	TRBJ2-7	TRBV11-1
CASSVTGSDQPQHF	TRBJ1-5	TRBV10-2
CSAVAPGFSYEQYF	TRBJ2-7	TRBV29-1
CSVGVGGSGTANTGELFF	TRBJ2-2	TRBV29-1
CSVSDQTYEQYF	TRBJ2-7	TRBV29-1
CAWSVTAYEQYF	TRBJ2-7	TRBV30
CASSYGIDQFF	TRBJ2-1	TRBV6-2/TRBV6-3
CSARGADRETQYF	TRBJ2-5	TRBV20-1
CAASTGGYGYTF	TRBJ1-2	TRBV10-3